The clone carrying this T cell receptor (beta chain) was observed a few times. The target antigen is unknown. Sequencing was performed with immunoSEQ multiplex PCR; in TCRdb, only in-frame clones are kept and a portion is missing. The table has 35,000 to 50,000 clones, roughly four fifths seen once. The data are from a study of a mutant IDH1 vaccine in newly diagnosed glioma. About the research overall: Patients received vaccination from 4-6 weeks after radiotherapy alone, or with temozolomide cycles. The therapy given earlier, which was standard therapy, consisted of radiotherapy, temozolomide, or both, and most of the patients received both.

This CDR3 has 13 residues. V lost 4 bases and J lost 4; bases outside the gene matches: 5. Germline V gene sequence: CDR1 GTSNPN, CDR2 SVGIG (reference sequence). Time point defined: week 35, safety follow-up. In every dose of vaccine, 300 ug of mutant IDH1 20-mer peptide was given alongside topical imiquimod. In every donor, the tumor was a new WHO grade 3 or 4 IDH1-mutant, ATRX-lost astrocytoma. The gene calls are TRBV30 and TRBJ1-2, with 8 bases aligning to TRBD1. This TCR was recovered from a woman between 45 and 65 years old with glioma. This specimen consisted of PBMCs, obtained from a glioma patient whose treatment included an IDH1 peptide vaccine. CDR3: CAWKSGTGYGYTF. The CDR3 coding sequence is TGTGCCTGGAAATCAGGGACAGGCTATGGCTACACCTTC.